The next 21 T cell receptor beta chains were all read from a single sample in a study of T-cell reconstitution after alpha-beta-depleted transplantation in children. Unique molecular identifiers were incorporated into the prepared TCRbeta library. From the PCR reads, TCRdb called clonotypes with MiXCR, one entry per CDR3 protein. The profile shows 280,000 or so distinct CDR3 sequences, roughly 10% of them singletons. The material was peripheral blood, obtained 180 days after TCRalphabeta/CD19-depleted stem cell transplant. Every receptor here comes from a male patient aged 2-9 years who had a stem cell transplant for chronic granulomatous disease, so the T cells may come from the graft donor.

In its sample, this clonotype was seen many times. V is TRBV5-1 and J is TRBJ2-7; TRBD1 is a possible D gene (5 bases). Trimming took 4 bases from V and 6 from J, leaving 17 bases between them. The CDR3 is 14 amino acids. In germline, CDR1 is SGHRS, CDR2 YFSETQ. The CDR3 sequence is CASSPRVGFSEQYF. Written as DNA, the CDR3 is TGCGCCAGCAGCCCCAGGGTAGGATTTTCCGAGCAGTACTTC.

This clonotype was recorded many times. The genes are TRBV7-3 and TRBJ2-2, with a possible D match to TRBD2 (6 bases). CDR3 size: 16 residues. With 1 base removed from V and 4 bases from J, the gap between germline ends came to 13 bases. CDR1 SGHTA and CDR2 FQGTGA come from the germline V gene. The chain's CDR3 is CASSLRGAGPTGELFF. The CDR3 DNA sequence: TGTGCCAGCAGCTTAAGGGGTGCGGGGCCCACCGGGGAGCTGTTTTTT. The full variable domain, its missing parts supplied by reference TRBV7-3 and TRBJ2-2, is GAGVSQTPSNKVTEKGKYVELRCDPISGHTALYWYRQSLGQGPEFLIYFQGTGAADDSGLPNDRFFAVRPEGSVSTLKIQRTERGDSAVYLCASSLRGAGPTGELFFGEGSRLTVL.

Here the CDR3 DNA reads TGTGCCAGCAGCTCCCCACCCCGACAGGGTGGTCTTCGTAACTATGGCTACACCTTC. Its translation is CASSSPPRQGGLRNYGYTF. V and J are TRBV7-8 and TRBJ1-2; 7 bases line up with TRBD1. The CDR3 consists of 19 residues. Germline V gene data show CDR1 as SGHVS and CDR2 as FQNEAQ. V shed 4 bases and J 1 base; nucleotides not matched to a gene: 18.

Ten or more counts support this clonotype. The chain is built from TRBV5-6 and TRBJ2-3; 8 bases are shared with TRBD2. The ends lost 0 bases at V and 5 bases at J; junction bases unmatched: 2. CDR1 is SGHDT and CDR2 is YYEEEE in the germline V gene. The CDR3 extends over 14 amino acids. The CDR3: CASSLVSGEDTQYF. CDR3 sequence (DNA): TGTGCCAGCAGCTTGGTTAGCGGGGAAGATACGCAGTATTTT.

The table lists this clonotype with many counts. CDR3 bases: TGTGCCAGCAGCCCCCAAGGCTCAGGTCACCAAGAGACCCAGTACTTC. Translation: CASSPQGSGHQETQYF. The V gene is TRBV11-2, the J gene TRBJ2-5, with D uncertain. Germline V gene sequence: CDR1 SGHAT, CDR2 FQNNGV. Trimming removed 5 bases at V and 0 bases at J, with 16 bases between. The length of the CDR3 is 16 residues.

This clonotype was observed at least ten times. The chain joins TRBV12-3 or TRBV12-4 to TRBJ2-7, with D unresolved. The CDR3 loop spans 12 amino acids. Trimming cost V 8 bases and J 6 bases, with 14 bases left between them. The chain's CDR3 is CASSAVHVEQYF. Here the CDR3 DNA reads TGTGCCAGCTCTGCAGTCCATGTCGAGCAGTACTTC.

This clonotype was detected ten times or more. The chain has TRBV4-1 and TRBJ1-2; the D is unclear. Trimming took 3 bases from V and 3 from J, leaving 8 bases between them. This CDR3 is built from 13 residues. Germline loops: CDR1 MGHRA, CDR2 YSYEKL. CDR3 coding DNA: TGCGCCAGCAGCCAGCCTGGGGACTATGGCTACACCTTC. Translating gives CASSQPGDYGYTF.

Worth noting for this clonotype: A much larger clone differs from this one at a single base, so this may be a read error. The chain links TRBV20-1 to TRBJ2-2, with D possibly being TRBD2 (5 bases). The CDR3 totals 14 residues. The germline V gene has CDR1 DFQATT and CDR2 SNEGSKA (reference sequence). CDR3 protein: CSARKRTATGELVF. The CDR3 region has the DNA TGCAGTGCTAGGAAAAGGACGGCCACCGGGGAGCTGGTTTTT.

This clonotype was observed a few times. The chain is built from TRBV29-1 and TRBJ2-7, with D possibly being TRBD2 (5 bases). Trimming stripped 6 bases from V and 0 bases from J, with 9 bases between. The CDR3 contains 12 residues. The germline V gene encodes CDR1 SQVTM and CDR2 ANQGSEA. CDR3 residues: CSVSDFSYEQYF. Written as DNA, the CDR3 is TGCAGCGTGTCGGACTTCTCCTACGAGCAGTACTTC.

This clonotype was recorded at least ten times. The CDR3 spells CASSLPWTGELFF. The CDR3 DNA is TGTGCCAGCAGCTTACCTTGGACCGGGGAGCTGTTTTTT. The chain joins TRBV7-6 to TRBJ2-2; D is undetermined. Trimming stripped 2 bases from V and 5 bases from J, with 6 bases between. CDR3 size: 13 residues. Germline V gives CDR1 SGHVS, CDR2 FNYEAQ.

This clonotype showed up many times. V usage is TRBV20-1 and J usage is TRBJ1-4; D possibly corresponds to TRBD1 (5 bases). The CDR3 has 11 residues. Germline V CDR1 and CDR2: DFQATT, SNEGSKA (reference sequence). CDR3 amino acids: CSGASDEKLFF. The CDR3 DNA reads TGCAGCGGGGCCTCAGATGAAAAACTGTTTTTT.

This clonotype occurred many times. V usage is TRBV20-1 and J usage is TRBJ2-4; no firm D call. Germline loops: CDR1 DFQATT, CDR2 SNEGSKA (reference sequence). The CDR3 sequence is 14 residues long. Trimming took off 6 bases at V and 0 bases at J, with 12 bases between the two ends. In DNA, the CDR3 is TGCAGTGCAGCAGCATACACAGCCAAAAACATTCAGTACTTC. Protein product: CSAAAYTAKNIQYF.

This clonotype was seen ten or more times. This chain links TRBV12-3 or TRBV12-4 with TRBJ2-7, with 10 bases matching TRBD1. J was trimmed by 4 bases and V by 6 bases; bases with no gene match: 6. The length of the CDR3 is 14 residues. The CDR3 DNA reads as TGTGCCAGCAGGGGGACAGGGGTCGTGTACGAGCAGTACTTC. Encoded protein: CASRGTGVVYEQYF.

This clonotype appeared many times. The chain carries TRBV20-1 and TRBJ2-7; possibly TRBD1 or TRBD2 for D (5 bases each). The CDR3 totals 14 residues. Per germline, CDR1 DFQATT and CDR2 SNEGSKA (reference sequence). With 2 bases removed from V and 6 bases from J, the gap between germline ends came to 17 bases. The CDR3 loop is CSARRGGPGSEQYF. CDR3 DNA: TGCAGTGCTAGAAGGGGCGGGCCAGGGTCCGAGCAGTACTTC.

This clonotype was observed at least ten times. V is TRBV7-8 and J is TRBJ1-5; 9 positions match TRBD1. Germline lookup yields CDR1 SGHVS and CDR2 FQNEAQ. CDR3 length: 16 residues. The V segment lost 5 bases and the J segment 5 bases; nucleotides outside the gene matches: 10. In nucleotides, the CDR3 is TGTGCCAGCAGCGGCCCGACAGGGGGTTTACATCAGCCCCAGCATTTT. Translating gives CASSGPTGGLHQPQHF.

To note about this clonotype: One base away lies a much larger clone, so this may be a sequencing read error. J is TRBJ1-5 and V is TRBV20-1; 7 bases align to TRBD1. This CDR3 has 15 amino acids. Germline V gene sequence: CDR1 DFQATT, CDR2 SNEGSKA (reference sequence). The CDR3 loop reads CSARGRQGGNQPRHF. In DNA, the CDR3 is TGCAGTGCTAGAGGCCGGCAGGGGGGGAATCAGCCCCGGCATTTT.

This clonotype occurred many times. The rearrangement uses TRBV20-1 and TRBJ2-1; D is possibly TRBD1 (5 bases). The CDR3 is 13 amino acids. Per germline, CDR1 DFQATT and CDR2 SNEGSKA (reference sequence). The V end lost 3 bases, the J end lost 5 bases, and 11 bases lay between the germline ends. CDR3 nucleotide sequence: TGCAGTGCTAGGGCCGACAGAGACAATGAGCAGTTCTTC. It encodes CSARADRDNEQFF.

This clonotype was recorded many times. This rearrangement joins TRBV7-9 to TRBJ2-7; perhaps TRBD2 as D (5 bases). V lost 8 bases and J 1 base, leaving 9 bases between the germline ends. Germline V lookup: CDR1 SEHNR, CDR2 FQNEAQ (reference sequence). The CDR3 has 12 residues. In DNA form, the CDR3 reads TGTGCCAGCGAGGGAACATCCTACGAGCAGTACTTC. Amino acid sequence: CASEGTSYEQYF.

This clonotype has ten or more counts. The V gene is TRBV20-1, the J gene TRBJ2-5; 13 nucleotides line up with TRBD2. Germline values: CDR1 DFQATT, CDR2 SNEGSKA (reference sequence). This CDR3 is 17 amino acids long. V lost 0 bases and J lost 2; bases outside the gene matches: 6. The CDR3 reads CSARDPGLAGEQETQYF. In nucleotides, the CDR3 is TGCAGTGCTAGAGATCCCGGACTAGCGGGGGAGCAAGAGACCCAGTACTTC.

The table lists this clonotype with many counts. The rearrangement joins TRBV29-1 to TRBJ1-4; maybe TRBD1 (5 bases). The CDR3 is 14 residues long. V dropped 6 bases and J dropped 1 base, with 12 bases sitting between them. Germline V gene data show CDR1 as SQVTM and CDR2 as ANQGSEA. CDR3 loop: CSVASGRTNEKLFF. The CDR3 DNA follows: TGCAGCGTCGCTTCAGGGAGAACTAATGAAAAACTGTTTTTT.

Ten or more counts support this clonotype. The rearrangement uses TRBV15 and TRBJ2-7, with D possibly TRBD2 on 6 matching bases. The germline V and J ends were trimmed by 3 bases and 3 bases, with 9 bases remaining between them. CDR1 is LNHNV and CDR2 is YYDKDF in the germline V gene (reference sequence). This CDR3 is built from 13 residues. The CDR3: CATSRGLNYEQYF. As DNA, the CDR3 is TGTGCCACCAGCAGGGGACTTAACTACGAGCAGTACTTC.